This TCR beta chain is drawn from a study of CD8 T cells in ankylosing spondylitis. The table lists this clonotype with a few counts. TCRdb re-called the 5' RACE reads with MiXCR, one entry per CDR3 protein. The sample contains around 130,000 distinct CDR3 sequences, about an eighth of which appear only once. Trimming took 3 bases from V and 2 from J, leaving 11 bases between them. Germline assignment: CDR1 SGHTA and CDR2 FQGNSA. There are 14 residues in the CDR3. This chain uses TRBV7-2 with TRBJ2-7; D might be TRBD1 or TRBD2, each matching 5 bases. The sequenced sample was blood, either unsorted or a sorted T cell fraction (not recorded which). The TCR originated in a female donor with ankylosing spondylitis or in good health (not recorded which). The CDR3, as DNA: TGTGCCAGCAGCTTTTCACGGGGCACCTACGAGCAGTACTTC. It translates to CASSFSRGTYEQYF.